The 27 T cell receptor beta chains below come from one sample, sequenced in a study of T cell responses to AZD1222 COVID-19 vaccine. Only in-frame clones appear in the TCRdb table, and some are missing; sequencing was by immunoSEQ multiplex PCR. The sample lists approximately 130,000 clones, nearly 90% occurring once. Sequencing was performed on peripheral blood, taken 28 days after the second AZD1222 dose. The source of these receptors is an adult who received the AZD1222 COVID-19 vaccine.

This chain uses TRBV6-1 with TRBJ2-3, with 7 nucleotides matching TRBD2. Germline lookup yields CDR1 MNHNS and CDR2 SASEGT. The CDR3 consists of 14 residues. V shed 1 base and J 5 bases; nucleotides not matched to a gene: 3. CDR3 sequence reads: CASSEGPSGDTQYF. CDR3 nucleotides: TGTGCCAGCAGTGAAGGGCCTAGCGGAGATACGCAGTATTTT.

The J gene is TRBJ1-6, the V gene TRBV11-2; unclear D gene. CDR1 and CDR2 from the germline V gene are SGHAT and FQNNGV. This CDR3 has 15 amino acids. Deletions cut 0 bases from V and 7 bases from J, with 10 bases between. In nucleotides, the CDR3 is TGTGCCAGCAGCTTAGATCCGGGCCCGAATTCACCCCTCCACTTT. Translating it yields CASSLDPGPNSPLHF.

J is TRBJ2-5 and V is TRBV19; D may be TRBD2 (5 bases). The CDR3 is made up of 15 amino acids. The germline V gene has CDR1 LNHDA and CDR2 SQIVND (reference sequence). V was trimmed by 1 base and J by 2 bases, leaving 11 bases between them. The CDR3, as DNA: TGTGCCAGTAGTATAGGGGAGCCCCCGCAAGAGACCCAGTACTTC. This gives the protein CASSIGEPPQETQYF. The full variable domain, rest sourced from reference TRBV19 and TRBJ2-5, is DGGITQSPKYLFRKEGQNVTLSCEQNLNHDAMYWYRQDPGQGLRLIYYSQIVNDFQKGDIAEGYSVSREKKESFPLTVTSAQKNPTAFYLCASSIGEPPQETQYFGPGTRLLVL.

CDR3 bases: TGTGCCAGCAGCCAAGAAAGCTTTGGGCACTCACCCCTCCACTTT. This translates into CASSQESFGHSPLHF. The chain recombines TRBV3-1 (or the pseudogene TRBV3-2) with TRBJ1-6, with unresolved D. The germline gives CDR1 LGHDT, CDR2 YNNKEL (reference sequence). V was pared by 0 bases and J by 10 bases, with 13 bases between. The CDR3 loop spans 15 amino acids.

The chain recombines TRBV11-2 with TRBJ1-5; 9 bases are shared with TRBD1. CDR1 and CDR2 (germline): SGHAT, FQNNGV. With V trimmed by 1 base and J by 2 bases, 0 bases remained unmatched. The CDR3 is made up of 15 amino acids. CDR3 protein: CASSLGDRGNQPQHF. The CDR3 DNA sequence: TGTGCCAGCAGCTTAGGGGACAGGGGCAATCAGCCCCAGCATTTT.

V is TRBV11-2 and J is TRBJ2-1, with D perhaps matching TRBD2 (6 bases). The CDR3 consists of 15 residues. Germline V lookup: CDR1 SGHAT, CDR2 FQNNGV. V was clipped by 5 bases and J by 4 bases, with 15 bases between them. The CDR3 coding sequence is TGTGCCAGCAGCCAAACTGTAGGAGGGTACAATGAGCAGTTCTTC. It is translated as CASSQTVGGYNEQFF.

The chain links TRBV19 to TRBJ1-2; TRBD1 agrees at 10 bases. CDR3 length: 19 amino acids. V trimming: 5 bases; J trimming: 0 bases; junction bases outside the gene matches: 15. Germline lookup yields CDR1 LNHDA and CDR2 SQIVND (reference sequence). CDR3 sequence (DNA): TGTGCCAGTAGTCTTCCGGGACAGGGGCCGGGGAAAGCTAACTATGGCTACACCTTC. Translating gives CASSLPGQGPGKANYGYTF.

This clone appeared once. The genes are TRBV7-3 and TRBJ2-1; D gene uncertain. The germline V gene has CDR1 SGHTA and CDR2 FQGTGA. CDR3 length: 17 residues. With 1 base removed from V and 0 bases from J, the gap between germline ends came to 13 bases. The CDR3 loop reads CASSLMVLGSSYNEQFF. In DNA, the CDR3 is TGTGCCAGCAGCTTAATGGTCCTGGGGTCCTCCTACAATGAGCAGTTCTTC.

The J gene is TRBJ2-1, the V gene TRBV2, with 14 bases identical to TRBD2. The CDR3 loop spans 15 amino acids. Germline trimming cut 7 bases from V and 7 bases from J; bases unmatched to any gene: 6. Germline V lookup: CDR1 SNHLY, CDR2 FYNNEI. The CDR3, as DNA: TGTGCCAGCATACGGGGACTAGCGGGAGATAATGAGCAGTTCTTC. The encoded protein is CASIRGLAGDNEQFF.

Ten or more counts support this clone. The chain uses TRBV15 and TRBJ2-2; D might be TRBD1 (6 bases). Germline CDR1 is LNHNV and CDR2 is YYDKDF (reference sequence). Trimming pared 0 bases from V and 1 base from J, leaving 12 bases between. This CDR3 contains 17 residues. The CDR3 DNA reads as TGTGCCACCAGCAGAGAGTTAGTGGGACAGAACACCGGGGAGCTGTTTTTT. Translated: CATSRELVGQNTGELFF.

The V gene is TRBV7-9, the J gene TRBJ1-6, with D perhaps matching TRBD1 (5 bases). In germline, CDR1 is SEHNR, CDR2 FQNEAQ (reference sequence). The ends were cut back, 3 bases at V and 4 bases at J, with 13 bases in the middle. The CDR3 sequence is 16 residues long. The CDR3 loop is CASSLSLGRYNSPLHF. For the CDR3, the DNA is TGTGCCAGCAGCTTGAGCTTGGGACGGTATAATTCACCCCTCCACTTT.

V usage is TRBV7-8 and J usage is TRBJ2-7, with 9 nucleotides matching TRBD2. CDR3 length: 14 amino acids. Trimming cost V 5 bases and J 7 bases; bases outside gene matches: 9. Germline-derived CDR1 and CDR2 are SGHVS and FQNEAQ. The CDR3 DNA follows: TGTGCCAGCAGCAAAGCGGGAGGTGGCTGGGAGCAGTACTTC. Its translation: CASSKAGGGWEQYF.

J is TRBJ1-2 and V is TRBV5-1; TRBD1 agrees at 9 bases. The germline V gene has CDR1 SGHRS and CDR2 YFSETQ. The V segment lost 4 bases and the J segment 2 bases; nucleotides outside the gene matches: 6. The CDR3 covers 15 residues. Written as DNA, the CDR3 is TGCGCCAGCAGCCTGATAGGGACAGGGAACTATGGCTACACCTTC. It is translated as CASSLIGTGNYGYTF.

This clone has a handful of counts. This chain joins TRBV30 and TRBJ1-2, with TRBD1 matching over 8 bases. V shed 1 base and J 7 bases; nucleotides not matched to a gene: 8. From germline, CDR1 is GTSNPN and CDR2 SVGIG (reference sequence). The CDR3 is made up of 14 amino acids. CDR3 coding DNA: TGTGCCTGGAGTGCCCTCGACAGGGGCGGTGGCTACACCTTC. Protein sequence: CAWSALDRGGGYTF.

This CDR3 reads CASGGPKYNEQFF. CDR3 sequence (DNA): TGCGCCAGCGGCGGACCAAAATACAATGAGCAGTTCTTC. The chain joins TRBV10-1 to TRBJ2-1; D gene uncertain. Germline V gene sequence: CDR1 WNHNN, CDR2 SYGVQD (reference sequence). The CDR3 is made up of 13 amino acids. Trimming cost V 8 bases and J 4 bases, with 12 bases left between them.

The chain carries TRBV18 and TRBJ1-3, with 9 nucleotides matching TRBD1. Germline trimming cut 1 base from V and 3 bases from J; bases unmatched to any gene: 4. Germline CDR1 and CDR2: KGHSH and LQKENI. The CDR3 runs to 16 residues. The chain's CDR3 is CASSPQGQGNGNTIYF. CDR3 nucleotide sequence: TGTGCCAGCTCACCACAGGGACAGGGAAATGGAAACACCATATATTTT.

The chain recombines TRBV7-9 with TRBJ2-3, with TRBD1 matching 7 bases. The V gene end was trimmed by 4 bases and the J gene end by 3 bases; junction bases not matched to a gene: 7. The CDR3 sequence is 15 residues long. Per germline, CDR1 SEHNR and CDR2 FQNEAQ (reference sequence). This chain's CDR3 is CASSYPGTETDTQYF. For the CDR3, the DNA is TGTGCCAGCAGCTACCCAGGGACAGAAACAGATACGCAGTATTTT. Full variable domain (outside the CDR3, taken from reference TRBV7-9 and TRBJ2-3): DTGVSQNPRHKITKRGQNVTFRCDPISEHNRLYWYRQTLGQGPEFLTYFQNEAQLEKSRLLSDRFSAERPKGSFSTLEIQRTEQGDSAMYLCASSYPGTETDTQYFGPGTRLTVL.

V and J are TRBV3-1 (or the pseudogene TRBV3-2) and TRBJ1-1; D uncertain. Germline assignment: CDR1 LGHDT and CDR2 YNNKEL (reference sequence). The CDR3 consists of 15 residues. The V and J ends lost 1 base and 0 bases respectively, with 9 bases between them. This chain's CDR3 is CASSQALSMNTEAFF. The CDR3 DNA follows: TGTGCCAGCAGCCAAGCTTTATCAATGAACACTGAAGCTTTCTTT.

The rearrangement uses TRBV9 and TRBJ2-2; 7 bases are shared with TRBD2. With V trimmed by 0 bases and J by 4 bases, 6 bases remained unmatched. The CDR3 totals 16 residues. Germline V lookup: CDR1 SGDLS, CDR2 YYNGEE. The DNA of the CDR3 is TGTGCCAGCAGCGTAGTGATCGGGGGGACCACCGGGGAGCTGTTTTTT. Amino acids: CASSVVIGGTTGELFF.

This clone came up a few times. This chain connects TRBV3-1 (or the pseudogene TRBV3-2) to TRBJ2-3, with D uncertain. In germline, CDR1 is LGHDT, CDR2 YNNKEL (reference sequence). The CDR3 length is 14 residues. Trimming left V 2 bases short and J 2 bases short, with 8 bases between. The CDR3 spells CASSQRVFTDTQYF. Here the CDR3 DNA reads TGTGCCAGCAGCCAACGGGTATTCACAGATACGCAGTATTTT.

The rearrangement joins TRBV7-9 to TRBJ1-5; TRBD1 is a possible D gene (6 bases). The CDR3 spans 15 residues. Per germline, CDR1 SEHNR and CDR2 FQNEAQ (reference sequence). Between the trimmed V and J ends, which lost 5 bases and 8 bases, there was a span of 19 bases. CDR3 in DNA: TGTGCCAGCAGCCAAGGACAGTCTCAAAGGGAGCCCCAGCATTTT. Protein: CASSQGQSQREPQHF.

The chain couples TRBV12-5 to TRBJ1-2; D remains unclear. Germline V gene lookup returns CDR1 LGHNT and CDR2 FRNRAP. CDR3 length: 14 residues. Trimming shortened V by 3 bases and J by 4 bases, and 12 bases separated the two germline ends. CDR3 DNA sequence: TGTGCTAGTGGTTTTGAACAGCCGTTCTATGGCTACACCTTC. It translates to CASGFEQPFYGYTF.

The J gene is TRBJ2-1, the V gene TRBV11-3; TRBD2 matches at 7 bases. The junction had 8 bases not matched to a gene; V was cut back by 3 bases and J by 9 bases. The germline V gene has CDR1 SGHNT and CDR2 YENEEA. The CDR3 is 14 residues long. This CDR3 is CASSFGLEGREQFF. The CDR3 DNA reads as TGTGCCAGCAGCTTCGGACTAGAAGGACGTGAGCAGTTCTTC.

This clone has only one observation. V is TRBV19 and J is TRBJ2-7; D unclear. V lost 2 bases and J lost 5, with 13 bases in between. Germline V gene sequence: CDR1 LNHDA, CDR2 SQIVND (reference sequence). CDR3 length equals 14 residues. CDR3 coding DNA: TGTGCCAGTAGTATATCTGGGTCCCTTGACGAGCAGTACTTC. It yields the protein CASSISGSLDEQYF.

The chain employs TRBV29-1 and TRBJ2-1, with TRBD2 identical over 10 bases. There are 13 residues in the CDR3. CDR1 and CDR2 (germline): SQVTM, ANQGSEA. CDR3 region: CSGSWLAGDEQFF. CDR3 DNA sequence: TGCAGTGGTTCTTGGCTAGCGGGAGATGAGCAGTTCTTC.

The chain uses TRBV18 and TRBJ1-1, with unresolved D. The CDR3 length is 13 residues. V gave up 3 bases and J gave up 4 bases, with 9 bases separating them. Per the germline V gene, CDR1 is KGHSH and CDR2 is LQKENI. The CDR3 coding sequence is TGTGCCAGCTCACCGTCCAAATCCACTGAAGCTTTCTTT. Protein: CASSPSKSTEAFF.

The J gene is TRBJ2-7, the V gene TRBV18, with D tentatively TRBD1 (6 bases). The CDR3 extends over 15 amino acids. CDR1 KGHSH and CDR2 LQKENI come from the germline V gene. Between the trimmed V and J ends, which lost 3 bases and 5 bases, there was a span of 17 bases. CDR3 region: CASSPGLETGHEQYF. In DNA form, the CDR3 reads TGTGCCAGCTCACCTGGTCTTGAGACAGGCCACGAGCAGTACTTC.